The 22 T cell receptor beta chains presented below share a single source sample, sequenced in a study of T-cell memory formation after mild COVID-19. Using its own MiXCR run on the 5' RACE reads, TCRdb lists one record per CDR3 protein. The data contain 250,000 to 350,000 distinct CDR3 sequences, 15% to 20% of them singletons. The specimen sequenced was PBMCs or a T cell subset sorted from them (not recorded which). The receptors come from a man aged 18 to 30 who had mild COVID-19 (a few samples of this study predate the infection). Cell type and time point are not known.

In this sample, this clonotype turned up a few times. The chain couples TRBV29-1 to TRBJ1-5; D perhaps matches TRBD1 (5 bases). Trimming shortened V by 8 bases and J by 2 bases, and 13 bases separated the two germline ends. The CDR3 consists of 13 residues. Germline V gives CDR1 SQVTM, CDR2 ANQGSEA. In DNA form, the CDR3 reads TGCAGCCCGGTCTGCAGGGGCAATCAGCCCCAGCATTTT. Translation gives CSPVCRGNQPQHF.

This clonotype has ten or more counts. CDR3 residues: CASSLRPGAYNEQFF. The CDR3 bases are TGTGCCAGCAGCTTGCGTCCAGGAGCCTACAATGAGCAGTTCTTC. V is TRBV5-6 and J is TRBJ2-1; D is ambiguous. The CDR3 runs to 15 residues. Trimming cost V 1 base and J 2 bases, with 10 bases left between them. Germline CDR1 and CDR2: SGHDT and YYEEEE.

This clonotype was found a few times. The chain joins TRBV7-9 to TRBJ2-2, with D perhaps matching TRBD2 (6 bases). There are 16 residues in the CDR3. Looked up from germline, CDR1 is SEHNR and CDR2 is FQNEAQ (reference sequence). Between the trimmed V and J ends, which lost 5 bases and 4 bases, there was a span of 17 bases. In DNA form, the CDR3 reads TGTGCCAGCAGCCGCCGGGCGGGAAGCATCACCGGGGAGCTGTTTTTT. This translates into CASSRRAGSITGELFF.

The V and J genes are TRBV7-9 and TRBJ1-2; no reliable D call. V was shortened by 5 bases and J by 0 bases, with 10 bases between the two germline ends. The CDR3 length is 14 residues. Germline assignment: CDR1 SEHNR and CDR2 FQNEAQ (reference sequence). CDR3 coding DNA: TGTGCCAGCAGCCCGCCGGGAACTAACTATGGCTACACCTTC. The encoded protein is CASSPPGTNYGYTF.

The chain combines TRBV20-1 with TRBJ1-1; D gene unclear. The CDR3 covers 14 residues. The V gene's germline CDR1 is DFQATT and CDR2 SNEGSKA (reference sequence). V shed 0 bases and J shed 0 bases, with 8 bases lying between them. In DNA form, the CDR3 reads TGCAGTGCTAGAGATCCGCGGGTGAACACTGAAGCTTTCTTT. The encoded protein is CSARDPRVNTEAFF.

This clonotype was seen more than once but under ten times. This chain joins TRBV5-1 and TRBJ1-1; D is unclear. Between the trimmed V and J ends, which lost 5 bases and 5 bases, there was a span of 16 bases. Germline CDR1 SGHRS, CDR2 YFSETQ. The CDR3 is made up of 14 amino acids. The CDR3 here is CASRSTEGKTEAFF. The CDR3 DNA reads TGCGCCAGCAGGTCGACGGAGGGAAAAACTGAAGCTTTCTTT.

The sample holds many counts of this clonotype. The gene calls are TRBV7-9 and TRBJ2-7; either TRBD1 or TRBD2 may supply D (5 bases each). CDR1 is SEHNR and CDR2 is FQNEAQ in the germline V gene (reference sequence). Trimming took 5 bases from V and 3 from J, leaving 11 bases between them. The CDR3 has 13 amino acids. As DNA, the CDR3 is TGTGCCAGCAGCACGGGACGGAGCTACGAGCAGTACTTC. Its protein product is CASSTGRSYEQYF.

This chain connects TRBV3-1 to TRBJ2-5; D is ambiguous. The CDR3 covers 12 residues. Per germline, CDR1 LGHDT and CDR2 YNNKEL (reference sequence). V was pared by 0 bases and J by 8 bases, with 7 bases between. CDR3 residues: CASSQEAETQYF. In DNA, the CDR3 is TGTGCCAGCAGCCAAGAAGCCGAAACCCAGTACTTC.

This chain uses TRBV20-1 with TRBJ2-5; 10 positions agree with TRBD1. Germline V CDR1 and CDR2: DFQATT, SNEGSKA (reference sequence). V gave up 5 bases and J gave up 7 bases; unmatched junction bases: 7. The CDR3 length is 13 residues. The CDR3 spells CSAPTGGAGTQYF. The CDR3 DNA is TGCAGTGCTCCGACAGGGGGCGCAGGGACCCAGTACTTC.

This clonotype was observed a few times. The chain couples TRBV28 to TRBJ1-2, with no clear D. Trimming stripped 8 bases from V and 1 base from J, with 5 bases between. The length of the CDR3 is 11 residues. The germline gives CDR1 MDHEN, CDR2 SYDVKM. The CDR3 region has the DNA TGTGCCAGCCGCGTTAACTATGGCTACACCTTC. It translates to CASRVNYGYTF.

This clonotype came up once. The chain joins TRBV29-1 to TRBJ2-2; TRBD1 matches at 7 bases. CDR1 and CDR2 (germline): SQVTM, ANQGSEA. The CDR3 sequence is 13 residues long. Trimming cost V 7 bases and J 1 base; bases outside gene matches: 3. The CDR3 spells CSAGTENTGELFF. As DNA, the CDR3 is TGCAGCGCCGGGACAGAGAACACCGGGGAGCTGTTTTTT.

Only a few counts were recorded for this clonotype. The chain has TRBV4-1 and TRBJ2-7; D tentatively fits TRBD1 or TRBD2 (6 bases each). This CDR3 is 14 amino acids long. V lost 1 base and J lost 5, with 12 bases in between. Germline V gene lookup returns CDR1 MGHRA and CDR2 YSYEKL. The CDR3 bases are TGCGCCAGCAGCCAAGTGCAGGGGAGGAACGAGCAGTACTTC. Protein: CASSQVQGRNEQYF.

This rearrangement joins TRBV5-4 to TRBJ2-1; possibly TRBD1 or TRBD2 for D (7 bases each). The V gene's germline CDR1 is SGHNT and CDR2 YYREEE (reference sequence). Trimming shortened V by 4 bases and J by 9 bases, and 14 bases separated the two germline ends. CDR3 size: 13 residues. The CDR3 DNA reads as TGTGCCAGCAGCCTCAGGGGGGGCAGTGAGCAGTTCTTC. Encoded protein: CASSLRGGSEQFF.

The CDR3 spells CASSVAAGGDTQYF. CDR3 DNA sequence: TGTGCCAGCAGCGTAGCAGCCGGGGGAGATACGCAGTATTTT. The gene calls are TRBV9 and TRBJ2-3; TRBD2 is a possible D gene (6 bases). Trimming took 0 bases from V and 5 from J, leaving 10 bases between them. The germline gives CDR1 SGDLS, CDR2 YYNGEE. This CDR3 is built from 14 residues.

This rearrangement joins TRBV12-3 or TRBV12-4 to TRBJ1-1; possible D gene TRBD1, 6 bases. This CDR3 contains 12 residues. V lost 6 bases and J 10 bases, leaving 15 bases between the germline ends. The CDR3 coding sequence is TGTGCCAGCAGCGCGGACAGTCTTCGAGCTTTCTTT. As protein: CASSADSLRAFF.

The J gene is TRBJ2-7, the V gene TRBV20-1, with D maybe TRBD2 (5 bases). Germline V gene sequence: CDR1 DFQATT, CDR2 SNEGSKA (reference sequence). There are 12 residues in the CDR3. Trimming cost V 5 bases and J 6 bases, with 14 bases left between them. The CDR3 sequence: CSALIHGVEQYV. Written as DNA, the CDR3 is TGCAGTGCTCTTATACACGGGGTCGAGCAGTACGTC.

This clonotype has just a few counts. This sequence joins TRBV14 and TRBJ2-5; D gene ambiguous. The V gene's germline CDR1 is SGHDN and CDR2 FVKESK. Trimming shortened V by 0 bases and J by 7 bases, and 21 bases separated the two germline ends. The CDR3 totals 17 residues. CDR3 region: CASSQEVGPGGRSTQYF. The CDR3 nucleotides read TGTGCCAGCAGCCAAGAAGTTGGGCCAGGCGGTAGGTCGACCCAGTACTTC.

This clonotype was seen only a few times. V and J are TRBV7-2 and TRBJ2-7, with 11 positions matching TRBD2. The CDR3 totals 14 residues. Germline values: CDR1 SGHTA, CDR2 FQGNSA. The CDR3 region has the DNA TGTGCCAGCAGCGTAGCGGGGGGGCCGGAGGAGCAGTACGTC. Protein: CASSVAGGPEEQYV.

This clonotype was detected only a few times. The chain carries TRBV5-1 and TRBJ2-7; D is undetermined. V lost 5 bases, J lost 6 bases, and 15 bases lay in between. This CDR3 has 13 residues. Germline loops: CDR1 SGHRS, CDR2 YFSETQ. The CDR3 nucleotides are TGCGCCAGCAGATCTACAGTAACGGGCGAGCAGTACTTC. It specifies CASRSTVTGEQYF.

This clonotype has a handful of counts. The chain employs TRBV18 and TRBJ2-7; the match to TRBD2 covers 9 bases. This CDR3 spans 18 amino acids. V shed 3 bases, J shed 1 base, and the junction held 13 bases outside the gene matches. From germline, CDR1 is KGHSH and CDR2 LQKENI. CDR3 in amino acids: CASSPDDSRGGLSYEQYV. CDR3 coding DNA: TGTGCCAGCTCACCGGACGACTCGCGGGGGGGCCTTTCCTACGAGCAGTACGTC.

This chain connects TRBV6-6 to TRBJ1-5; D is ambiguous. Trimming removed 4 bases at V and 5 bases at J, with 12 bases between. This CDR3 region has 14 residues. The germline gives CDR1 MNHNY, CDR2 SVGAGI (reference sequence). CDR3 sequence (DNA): TGTGCCAGCAGTTGGTTTGGGGAATATCAGCCCCAGCATTTT. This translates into CASSWFGEYQPQHF.

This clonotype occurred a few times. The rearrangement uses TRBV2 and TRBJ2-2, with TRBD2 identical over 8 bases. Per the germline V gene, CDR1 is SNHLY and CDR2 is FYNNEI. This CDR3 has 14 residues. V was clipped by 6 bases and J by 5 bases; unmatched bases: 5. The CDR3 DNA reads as TGTGCCAGCAGCCAAACGGGGGGGACCGGGGAGCTGTTTTTT. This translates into CASSQTGGTGELFF.